The clone carrying this T cell receptor (beta chain) has only one observation. These data come from a study of blood T cell repertoires in COVID-19. Looking at the study overall: Sample material is recorded as cDNA or gDNA derived from T cells, B-cell-depleted T cells, or PBMCs.

Source study methods: Amplified reference gene primers provided the basis for estimating nucleated cell counts. This table comes from immunoSEQ multiplex PCR, and its TCRdb copy is limited to in-frame clones, with some not included. V, J and clone size derive from that table, while D and trimming were established from the DNA sequence. The sample includes some 510,000 clones, approximately 87% seen only once; the top ten take 1.5% to 2%. In terms of age and location, participants ranged from roughly 18 to 95 years and lived in about two dozen US areas. V lost 5 bases to trimming and J lost 3 bases; unmatched junction nucleotides: 7. CDR3 length equals 15 residues. Germline CDR1 and CDR2: MNHEY and SVGAGI.

Sequencing was carried out using PBMCs or T cells enriched from blood (not recorded which). This chain links TRBV6-5 with TRBJ1-3; 7 bases align to TRBD1. This sequence originates from a woman in her 40s who had recovered from COVID-19. CDR3 nucleotides: TGTGCCAGCAGTACAAGGGGGACAGATGGAAACACCATATATTTT. Encoded protein: CASSTRGTDGNTIYF.